The 6 T cell receptor beta chains reported below all come from one sample, sequenced in a study of T cells after yellow fever vaccination. TCRdb ran MiXCR on the 5' RACE reads and lists one entry per CDR3 protein. The sample holds approximately 340,000 distinct CDR3 sequences, more than 8.5% seen once. Sequences were derived from PBMCs, sampled on the day of the first yellow fever vaccination. All receptors come from a man younger than 35 who received the YFV17D yellow fever vaccine.

V usage is TRBV6-5 and J usage is TRBJ1-3; no definite D call. CDR1 is MNHEY and CDR2 is SVGAGI in the germline V gene. Trimming removed 2 bases from V and 1 base from J, with 9 bases in between. This CDR3 comprises 15 residues. The CDR3 protein is CASSYTWRSGNTIYF. CDR3 nucleotide sequence: TGTGCCAGCAGTTACACCTGGAGGTCTGGAAACACCATATATTTT.

The chain recombines TRBV19 with TRBJ1-6, with D perhaps matching TRBD1 (5 bases). The germline gives CDR1 LNHDA, CDR2 SQIVND (reference sequence). This CDR3 region has 14 residues. V was clipped by 10 bases and J by 2 bases, with 12 bases between them. The CDR3 sequence is CATRGDPYNSPLHF. The CDR3 DNA follows: TGTGCCACAAGAGGGGACCCCTATAATTCACCCCTCCACTTT.

J is TRBJ1-1 and V is TRBV20-1, with a tentative D call TRBD1 (6 bases). CDR3 length: 13 amino acids. Germline values: CDR1 DFQATT, CDR2 SNEGSKA (reference sequence). V was shortened by 5 bases and J by 5 bases, with 15 bases between the two germline ends. CDR3 sequence reads: CSARQDRETEAFF. CDR3 DNA sequence: TGCAGTGCTCGACAGGACAGAGAAACTGAAGCTTTCTTT.

The chain combines TRBV6-5 with TRBJ2-3, with a weak D call TRBD2 (5 bases). The CDR3 runs 15 residues. V shed 0 bases and J shed 7 bases, with 14 bases lying between them. Germline V CDR1 and CDR2: MNHEY, SVGAGI. CDR3 amino acids: CASSYSDGPGNTQYF. The DNA for the CDR3 is TGTGCCAGCAGTTACTCGGACGGGCCGGGAAATACGCAGTATTTT.

This clonotype was seen a few times. The gene calls are TRBV9 and TRBJ2-3; TRBD2 aligns across 12 bases. Germline V gene lookup returns CDR1 SGDLS and CDR2 YYNGEE. CDR3 size: 16 residues. After removal of 6 bases from V and 7 bases from J, the junction contained 12 bases not matched to a gene. CDR3 DNA: TGTGCCAGCACCGGACGTCCTAGCGGGGGGGCGCATACGCAGTATTTT. Protein product: CASTGRPSGGAHTQYF.

This clonotype was detected only a few times. J is TRBJ1-4 and V is TRBV20-1; unclear D gene. This CDR3 contains 16 residues. The germline gives CDR1 DFQATT, CDR2 SNEGSKA (reference sequence). Trimming left V 2 bases short and J 7 bases short, with 20 bases between. The CDR3 reads CSARPGRRGVSEKLFF. As DNA, the CDR3 is TGCAGTGCTAGACCTGGGAGGAGAGGTGTGAGTGAAAAACTGTTTTTT.